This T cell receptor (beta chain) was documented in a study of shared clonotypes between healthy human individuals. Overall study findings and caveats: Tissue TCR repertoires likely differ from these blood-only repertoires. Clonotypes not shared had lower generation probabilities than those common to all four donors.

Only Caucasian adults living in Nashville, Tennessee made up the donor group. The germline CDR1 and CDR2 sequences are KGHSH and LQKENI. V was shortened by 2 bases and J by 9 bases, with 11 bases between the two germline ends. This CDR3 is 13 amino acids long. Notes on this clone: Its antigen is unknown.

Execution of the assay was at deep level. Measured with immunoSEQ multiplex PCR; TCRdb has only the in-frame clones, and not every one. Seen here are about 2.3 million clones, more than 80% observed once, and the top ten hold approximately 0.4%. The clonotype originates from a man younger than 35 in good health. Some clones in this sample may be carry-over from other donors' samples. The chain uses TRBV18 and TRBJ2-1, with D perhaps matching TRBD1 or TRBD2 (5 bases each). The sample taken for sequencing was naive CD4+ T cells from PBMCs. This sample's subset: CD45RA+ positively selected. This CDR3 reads CASSPSTGTEQFF. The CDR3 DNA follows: TGTGCCAGCTCACCATCGACCGGGACTGAGCAGTTCTTC.